The rows below give T cell receptor beta chains drawn from one sample of a study of blood T cell repertoires in COVID-19. The table came from immunoSEQ multiplex PCR; TCRdb's copy has only in-frame clones and leaves some out. The table records 150,000 to 200,000 clones, around nine tenths of them present only once. The sample comprised PBMCs or T cells enriched from blood (not recorded which). These TCRs come from a woman aged 45-59 years who had recovered from COVID-19. The CDR3 runs from the conserved cysteine through the conserved F or W. The D gene is left open where the match is weak. A clone size is listed for some rows: how often the clone was seen (once, few, many), or a class if it is expanded.

clone_size j_call v_call d_call cdr3_nt cdr3_aa
. TRBJ2-1 TRBV9 TRBD2 TGTGCCAGCAGCGTCCTCCCTAGCGGTTCGGGCAACAATGAGCAGTTCTTC CASSVLPSGSGNNEQFF
. TRBJ1-2 TRBV6-2/TRBV6-3 . TGTGCCAGCAGTTACCTAACGGGGCAGGGGTATGGCTACACCTTC CASSYLTGQGYGYTF
. TRBJ2-7 TRBV6-9 TRBD1 TGTGCCAGATACGACAGGGGCGACGAGCAGTACTTC CARYDRGDEQYF
. TRBJ2-3 TRBV9 TRBD1 TGTGCCAGCAGCCCGCGGGGACAGGGTACAGATACGCAGTATTTT CASSPRGQGTDTQYF
. TRBJ2-5 TRBV24-1 . TGTGCCACCAGTGATTTACGGGCAGGGGCCTCCCAAGAGACCCAGTACTTC CATSDLRAGASQETQYF
few TRBJ2-7 TRBV19 TRBD1 TGTGCCAGTAGGGCGGGACAGGCGCCGGGGTACGAGCAGTACTTC CASRAGQAPGYEQYF
few TRBJ1-2 TRBV14 . TGTGCCAGCAGCCCCTTGGGAGTCCCCTCCTTAGGGGGCTACACCTTC CASSPLGVPSLGGYTF
. TRBJ1-5 TRBV6-1 . TGTGCCAGCAGTGAAGTTGGCGGAGGGTTGTATCAGCCCCAGCATTTT CASSEVGGGLYQPQHF
. TRBJ1-2 TRBV29-1 TRBD1 TGCAGCGCCATGACAGGGGTTATGCTTGGCTACACCTTC CSAMTGVMLGYTF
. TRBJ1-2 TRBV19 . TGTGCCAGTAGTATATCTACGGGAAATGGGGGCTACACCTTC CASSISTGNGGYTF
. TRBJ1-4 TRBV6-2/TRBV6-3 TRBD1 TGTGCCAGCAGTTTTCTCGGGGGACAGAGTAATGAAAAACTGTTTTTT CASSFLGGQSNEKLFF
. TRBJ2-1 TRBV5-5 TRBD1 TGTGCCAGCAGCTTACGACAGGGCTCGCTATACAATGAGCAGTTCTTC CASSLRQGSLYNEQFF
. TRBJ2-7 TRBV30 . TGTGCCTGGAGTGTAAAGTCCCAGGGGAGAGGATCCTACGAGCAGTACTTC CAWSVKSQGRGSYEQYF
. TRBJ2-1 TRBV6-6 TRBD2 TGTGCCAGCAGTCGCCCAGGCCTTAGCGGGGGGGCTTCAAATGAGCAGTTCTTC CASSRPGLSGGASNEQFF
. TRBJ1-4 TRBV19 . TGTGCCAGTAGTATCCAGGGCGTGGATGAAAAACTGTTTTTT CASSIQGVDEKLFF
. TRBJ1-2 TRBV27 TRBD1 TGTGCCAGCAGTCCACGACAGGGGGCCTATTCTAACTATGGCTACACCTTC CASSPRQGAYSNYGYTF
. TRBJ2-6 TRBV10-1 TRBD1 TGCGCCAGCACCAACCGGCCGGGACAGGGCTATGGGGCCAACGTCCTGACTTTC CASTNRPGQGYGANVLTF
. TRBJ2-5 TRBV7-2 . TGTGCCAGCAGCTTATTAGGACTCGAGGGAGAGACCCAGTACTTC CASSLLGLEGETQYF
. TRBJ2-3 TRBV20-1 TRBD1 TGCAGTGCTAGTAAGGGGGCAGGGACAGATACGCAGTATTTT CSASKGAGTDTQYF
. TRBJ1-2 TRBV7-8 . TGTGCCAGCAGTCCATGGGGTACAGGGGGCTACACCTTC CASSPWGTGGYTF
. TRBJ1-1 TRBV20-1 . TGCAGTGCTAGTAATGCCATCCCCACCAGTTACACTGAAGCTTTCTTT CSASNAIPTSYTEAFF
. TRBJ2-2 TRBV5-1 . TGCGCCAGCAGCCCAAGACAGACTGCGAACACCGGGGAGCTGTTTTTT CASSPRQTANTGELFF
. TRBJ2-1 TRBV11-3 TRBD2 TGTGCCAGCAGCTTGCAACTAGCGGGGGGGACCAATGAGCAGTTCTTC CASSLQLAGGTNEQFF
. TRBJ2-7 TRBV24-1 . TGTGCCACCGCCAGAGACAGCGACGAGCAGTACTTC CATARDSDEQYF
. TRBJ1-2 TRBV4-1 . TGCGCCAGCAGCCAAGAGGACAGAACACACTATGGCTACACCTTC CASSQEDRTHYGYTF
. TRBJ1-2 TRBV11-1 TRBD1 TGTGCCAGCAGCTTTGGGACAGCAGGGACCGACACCTTC CASSFGTAGTDTF
. TRBJ2-2 TRBV9 TRBD1 TGTGCCAGCAGCGTAGCTGACAGGGGCACCGGGGAGCTGTTTTTT CASSVADRGTGELFF
once TRBJ1-3 TRBV7-2 . TGTGCCAGCAGCTTAGATGGACAGACCGCAGGAAACACCATATATTTT CASSLDGQTAGNTIYF
. TRBJ2-7 TRBV5-6 TRBD2 TGTGCCAGCAGCTCTTGGACTAGCGGGGCTACCTACGAGCAGTACTTC CASSSWTSGATYEQYF
. TRBJ2-1 TRBV21-1 . TGTGCCAGCAGCAAAGCCGTACGGGGGGACTACAATGAGCAGTTCTTC CASSKAVRGDYNEQFF
. TRBJ2-7 TRBV7-2 TRBD2 TGTGCCAGCAGCTTAGCGCTAGCGGGGGGGAGTTACGAGCAGTACTTC CASSLALAGGSYEQYF
. TRBJ1-2 TRBV15 . TGTGCCACCAGCAGAGACTCCCGGGGGGCTTTTAACTATGGCTACACCTTC CATSRDSRGAFNYGYTF
. TRBJ2-1 TRBV5-5 . TGTGCCAGCAGCCCCCTTGTGACTCTCTCCCGCCAGAATGAGCAGTTCTTC CASSPLVTLSRQNEQFF
. TRBJ1-1 TRBV9 . TGTGCCAGCAGCGCCGGGGCTGAAGCTTTCTTT CASSAGAEAFF
once TRBJ1-2 TRBV27 . TGTGCCAGCAGTTTATCAGGGGCAGGGAATGGCTACACCTTC CASSLSGAGNGYTF
. TRBJ1-6 TRBV15 . TGTGCCACCAGCAGCAGGGGACATAATTCACCCCTCCACTTT CATSSRGHNSPLHF
few TRBJ1-6 TRBV7-9 . TGTGCCAGCAGCTTAGGGGCAGAGAATTCACCCCTCCACTTT CASSLGAENSPLHF
. TRBJ1-3 TRBV27 . TGTGCCAGCAGTTCCTCAGGGGTCCTCAGAAACACCATATATTTT CASSSSGVLRNTIYF
. TRBJ2-3 TRBV9 . TGTGCCAGCAGCGGTTATAGGGGGGGGCCGATAGATACGCAGTATTTT CASSGYRGGPIDTQYF
. TRBJ2-3 TRBV30 . TGTGCCTGGAGTGGAGGGCCCACCTTCGGCACGCAGTATTTT CAWSGGPTFGTQYF
few TRBJ1-2 TRBV4-2 TRBD1 TGTGCCAGCAGCCAGGGGACAGGGAGAGCTAACTATGGCTACACCTTC CASSQGTGRANYGYTF
few TRBJ1-5 TRBV30 . TGTGCCTGGAGTGGGATTATAGGGGCAGCAGGGCAGCCCCAGCATTTT CAWSGIIGAAGQPQHF